One sample yielded the 27 T cell receptor beta chains listed below, sequenced in a study of shared clonotypes between healthy human individuals. As defined, naive CD8 cells were CD45RO-negative and positively selected for CCR7, with terminally differentiated effector memory CD45RA+ cells excluded. Measured with immunoSEQ multiplex PCR; TCRdb has only the in-frame clones, and not every one. The profile shows approximately 600,000 clones, approximately 96% of them singletons. The source material was naive CD8+ T cells sorted from blood. Receptor source: a woman in her twenties or thirties in good health.

CDR3 nucleotide sequence: TGTGCCAGCAGCCCCAATCCCACCACTAGCGGGATCTACAATGAGCAGTTCTTC. Protein product: CASSPNPTTSGIYNEQFF. The chain couples TRBV14 to TRBJ2-1, with TRBD2 identical over 10 bases. V gave up 4 bases and J gave up 3 bases; unmatched junction bases: 12. Looked up from germline, CDR1 is SGHDN and CDR2 is FVKESK. The CDR3 sequence is 18 residues long. The full variable domain, completed using reference TRBV14 and TRBJ2-1, is EAGVTQFPSHSVIEKGQTVTLRCDPISGHDNLYWYRRVMGKEIKFLLHFVKESKQDESGMPNNRFLAERTGGTYSTLKVQPAELEDSGVYFCASSPNPTTSGIYNEQFFGPGTRLTVL.

The V call is TRBV6-1, the J call TRBJ1-1; TRBD1 agrees at 7 bases. The length of the CDR3 is 12 residues. The V and J ends lost 9 bases and 1 base, in that order; junction bases with no gene match: 2. CDR1 is MNHNS, CDR2 SASEGT, per germline. The CDR3 region has the DNA TGTGCCAGTCACAGGGGGAACACTGAAGCTTTCTTT. Amino acids: CASHRGNTEAFF.

This chain connects TRBV2 to TRBJ2-4; perhaps TRBD2 as D (6 bases). Trimming removed 3 bases from V and 1 base from J, with 16 bases in between. The CDR3 covers 17 residues. Germline V gives CDR1 SNHLY, CDR2 FYNNEI. CDR3 residues: CASSDPGGVLAKNIQYF. Written as DNA, the CDR3 is TGTGCCAGCAGTGATCCTGGAGGGGTGCTGGCCAAAAACATTCAGTACTTC. The whole variable domain, filled in from reference TRBV2 and TRBJ2-4, reads EPEVTQTPSHQVTQMGQEVILRCVPISNHLYFYWYRQILGQKVEFLVSFYNNEISEKSEIFDDQFSVERPDGSNFTLKIRSTKLEDSAMYFCASSDPGGVLAKNIQYFGAGTRLSVL.

Notes on this clone: At the DNA level, this CDR3 is encoded by other sequences in the same sample as well. The chain couples TRBV4-1 to TRBJ2-5; D gene unclear. The germline V gene encodes CDR1 MGHRA and CDR2 YSYEKL. CDR3 length equals 13 residues. Trimming removed 0 bases at V and 3 bases at J, with 5 bases between. CDR3 sequence reads: CASSQDTEETQYF. The CDR3 DNA reads TGCGCCAGCAGCCAAGATACCGAAGAGACCCAGTACTTC.

This rearrangement joins TRBV15 to TRBJ2-7; 7 bases match TRBD2. J gave up 2 bases and V 4 bases, and 11 bases lay outside the gene matches. CDR1 LNHNV and CDR2 YYDKDF come from the germline V gene (reference sequence). This CDR3 has 16 amino acids. The CDR3 bases are TGTGCCACCAGCACCGAGGTTTGGCGGGAGACCTACGAGCAGTACTTC. Translating it yields CATSTEVWRETYEQYF.

The chain has TRBV7-9 and TRBJ1-4; no clear D. CDR3 length: 12 residues. The V end was cut by 4 bases, the J end by 3 bases, with 3 bases between. Germline CDR1 SEHNR, CDR2 FQNEAQ (reference sequence). The CDR3 spells CASSSSNEKLFF. In DNA form, the CDR3 reads TGTGCCAGCAGCTCGTCTAATGAAAAACTGTTTTTT.

This clone has just a few counts. This chain links TRBV4-1 with TRBJ1-5; 8 nucleotides agree with TRBD1. The germline V gene encodes CDR1 MGHRA and CDR2 YSYEKL. The CDR3 length is 13 residues. The junction had 0 bases not matched to a gene; V was cut back by 4 bases and J by 4 bases. CDR3 in DNA: TGCGCCAGCAGCCGGACAGGGAATCAGCCCCAGCATTTT. Amino acids: CASSRTGNQPQHF.

This chain links TRBV6-1 with TRBJ2-7, with TRBD2 matching 10 bases. CDR1 and CDR2 (germline): MNHNS, SASEGT. Unmatched junction bases numbered 4, after V lost 6 bases and J lost 5 bases. The CDR3 has 13 amino acids. CDR3 coding DNA: TGTGCCAGCAGCGACGGACTAGCGGACGAGCAGTACTTC. Residues: CASSDGLADEQYF.

This chain links TRBV2 with TRBJ2-7, with 7 bases identical to TRBD1. Germline trimming cut 3 bases from V and 5 bases from J; bases unmatched to any gene: 7. Germline CDR1 is SNHLY and CDR2 is FYNNEI. This CDR3 has 14 amino acids. In DNA form, the CDR3 reads TGTGCCAGCAGTGACACAGGGGACGTGGACGAGCAGTACTTC. Translated, it gives CASSDTGDVDEQYF. Drawing the rest from reference TRBV2 and TRBJ2-7, the complete variable domain is EPEVTQTPSHQVTQMGQEVILRCVPISNHLYFYWYRQILGQKVEFLVSFYNNEISEKSEIFDDQFSVERPDGSNFTLKIRSTKLEDSAMYFCASSDTGDVDEQYFGPGTRLTVT.

J is TRBJ1-2 and V is TRBV7-9; 8 bases map to TRBD1. Germline values: CDR1 SEHNR, CDR2 FQNEAQ (reference sequence). V shed 5 bases, J shed 7 bases, and the junction held 12 bases outside the gene matches. The CDR3 is 15 amino acids. CDR3 coding DNA: TGTGCCAGCAGCCCCGGACAGGGTCTAACTATTGGCTACACCTTC. Protein: CASSPGQGLTIGYTF. The full variable domain, its missing parts supplied by reference TRBV7-9 and TRBJ1-2, is DTGVSQNPRHKITKRGQNVTFRCDPISEHNRLYWYRQTLGQGPEFLTYFQNEAQLEKSRLLSDRFSAERPKGSFSTLEIQRTEQGDSAMYLCASSPGQGLTIGYTFGSGTRLTVV.

The V and J genes are TRBV19 and TRBJ2-3; 8 bases are a match to TRBD2. The CDR3 length is 16 residues. V lost 6 bases and J lost 3; bases outside the gene matches: 11. CDR1 and CDR2 from the germline V gene are LNHDA and SQIVND (reference sequence). The CDR3 sequence is CASRARTSPVTDTQYF. CDR3 bases: TGTGCCAGTAGGGCCCGGACTAGCCCCGTAACAGATACGCAGTATTTT.

The genes are TRBV27 and TRBJ2-2, with D uncertain. CDR1 and CDR2 (germline): MNHEY, SMNVEV (reference sequence). The ends were cut back, 0 bases at V and 6 bases at J, with 2 bases in the middle. This CDR3 has 12 residues. The CDR3 loop is CASSLSAGELFF. CDR3 sequence (DNA): TGTGCCAGCAGTTTATCTGCCGGGGAGCTGTTTTTT.

This chain uses TRBV4-1 with TRBJ2-7; 11 positions agree with TRBD1. The CDR3 contains 16 residues. The junction had 12 bases not matched to a gene; V was cut back by 4 bases and J by 7 bases. The germline V gene has CDR1 MGHRA and CDR2 YSYEKL. As DNA, the CDR3 is TGCGCCAGCAGCCCTAACCGGGACAGGGGGTTCGAGGAGCAGTACTTC. Translated: CASSPNRDRGFEEQYF.

The rearrangement uses TRBV27 and TRBJ2-2, with 7 bases aligning to TRBD2. V lost 3 bases and J lost 6; bases outside the gene matches: 4. The CDR3 spans 14 residues. Germline CDR1 reads MNHEY; CDR2 reads SMNVEV (reference sequence). The CDR3, as DNA: TGTGCCAGCAGTTTCAGACTAGCTGCCGGGGAGCTGTTTTTT. Its translation is CASSFRLAAGELFF.

The chain uses TRBV7-8 and TRBJ2-2, with D perhaps TRBD2 (5 bases). There are 16 residues in the CDR3. V lost 1 base to trimming and J lost 0 bases, with 9 bases between them. The germline V gene encodes CDR1 SGHVS and CDR2 FQNEAQ. The CDR3 DNA follows: TGTGCCAGCAGCTTAGGGGTAGCGACGAACACCGGGGAGCTGTTTTTT. Translation gives CASSLGVATNTGELFF.

The V and J genes are TRBV13 and TRBJ2-7; 9 positions agree with TRBD1. Losses at the gene ends were 3 bases for V and 7 bases for J; bases not matched to a gene: 10. Germline V gives CDR1 PRHDT, CDR2 FYEKMQ (reference sequence). This CDR3 has 15 residues. The CDR3 here is CASSFPTGGSPEQYF. The CDR3 DNA sequence: TGTGCCAGCAGCTTCCCGACAGGGGGTTCCCCGGAGCAGTACTTC.

Only one count was recorded for this clone. This chain uses TRBV15 with TRBJ2-5; D may be TRBD2 (6 bases). The J call is in doubt because the DNA end fits TRBJ2-7 better. This CDR3 has 14 amino acids. Germline lookup yields CDR1 LNHNV and CDR2 YYDKDF (reference sequence). The CDR3 coding sequence is TGTGCCACCAGCAGAGGGATTAGCGGATACGAGCAGTACTTC. Translation gives CATSRGISGYEQYF.

The chain is built from TRBV7-3 and TRBJ2-7; 9 nucleotides agree with TRBD2. The germline gives CDR1 SGHTA, CDR2 FQGTGA. The CDR3 totals 14 residues. V lost 7 bases, J lost 6 bases, and 10 bases stayed unmatched. The CDR3 DNA is TGTGCCAGCACCCCAGGTAGCGGGAGCCGCGAGCAGTACTTC. Translated: CASTPGSGSREQYF.

This chain links TRBV30 with TRBJ2-6; 8 positions match TRBD1. Germline trimming cut 1 base from V and 0 bases from J; bases unmatched to any gene: 11. Looked up from germline, CDR1 is GTSNPN and CDR2 is SVGIG (reference sequence). CDR3 length equals 19 residues. CDR3 region: CAWSEGPGQVSSGANVLTF. DNA of the CDR3: TGTGCCTGGAGTGAGGGCCCGGGACAGGTCTCCTCTGGGGCCAACGTCCTGACTTTC.

The chain carries TRBV28 and TRBJ2-3; the match to TRBD2 covers 8 bases. The junction had 12 bases not matched to a gene; V was cut back by 5 bases and J by 5 bases. Germline V lookup: CDR1 MDHEN, CDR2 SYDVKM. The CDR3 length is 16 residues. DNA for the CDR3: TGTGCCAGCAGTCCACTAGCGGAAGAAAAGGGAGATACGCAGTATTTT. Its translation: CASSPLAEEKGDTQYF.

The chain has TRBV27 and TRBJ1-1; D is ambiguous. V lost 8 bases and J lost 6, with 10 bases in between. This CDR3 has 11 residues. Germline V lookup: CDR1 MNHEY, CDR2 SMNVEV (reference sequence). The CDR3, as DNA: TGTGCCAGCGGGTTCCACTCTGAAGCTTTCTTT. Amino acids: CASGFHSEAFF.

The gene calls are TRBV4-1 and TRBJ2-3; D gene ambiguous. This CDR3 comprises 13 residues. Trimming took 3 bases from V and 4 from J, leaving 8 bases between them. Germline CDR1 is MGHRA and CDR2 is YSYEKL. This chain's CDR3 is CASSHPYADTQYF. DNA of the CDR3: TGCGCCAGCAGCCACCCGTATGCAGATACGCAGTATTTT.

The rearrangement links TRBV27 to TRBJ2-5; tentatively, D is TRBD2 (6 bases). This CDR3 region has 16 residues. Trimming left V 0 bases short and J 4 bases short, with 15 bases between. Per germline, CDR1 MNHEY and CDR2 SMNVEV (reference sequence). CDR3 nucleotides: TGTGCCAGCAGTTTATCGTCGGGAGTAAGGGGAGAGACCCAGTACTTC. This encodes CASSLSSGVRGETQYF.

CDR3 in DNA: TGCAGCGTTGAAGTCTATAGTCGGTTGGCAGGGAAAGAGACCCAGTACTTC. This gives the protein CSVEVYSRLAGKETQYF. The chain combines TRBV29-1 with TRBJ2-5, with D tentatively TRBD1 (5 bases). Germline loops: CDR1 SQVTM, CDR2 ANQGSEA. The CDR3 loop spans 17 amino acids. The ends were cut back, 1 base at V and 3 bases at J, with 21 bases in the middle.

V usage is TRBV9 and J usage is TRBJ2-7; tentatively, D is TRBD2 (6 bases). V lost 0 bases to trimming and J lost 0 bases, with 10 bases between them. The CDR3 totals 15 residues. Germline CDR1 SGDLS, CDR2 YYNGEE. Written as DNA, the CDR3 is TGTGCCAGCAGCGTAGGTATAGCGGACTCCTACGAGCAGTACTTC. Amino acid sequence: CASSVGIADSYEQYF.

V usage is TRBV27 and J usage is TRBJ2-7; possibly TRBD2 for D (6 bases). Trimming removed 0 bases from V and 3 bases from J, with 12 bases in between. This CDR3 has 15 amino acids. In germline, CDR1 is MNHEY, CDR2 SMNVEV (reference sequence). The CDR3 here is CASSLSRGINYEQYF. For the CDR3, the DNA is TGTGCCAGCAGTTTATCACGGGGGATCAACTACGAGCAGTACTTC.

The chain carries TRBV14 and TRBJ2-3; TRBD1 matches at 7 bases. Germline assignment: CDR1 SGHDN and CDR2 FVKESK. The length of the CDR3 is 16 residues. Germline trimming cut 4 bases from V and 2 bases from J; bases unmatched to any gene: 9. CDR3 nucleotides: TGTGCCAGCAGCCCACAGTGGGACAGAATCACAGATACGCAGTATTTT. Its translation is CASSPQWDRITDTQYF.